A single sample gave rise to the 18 T cell receptor beta chains below, sequenced in a study of blood T cell repertoires in COVID-19. The assay was immunoSEQ multiplex PCR, and TCRdb's table has in-frame clones only and misses some. The repertoire includes approximately 200,000 clones, about four fifths of them detected once, and 1.8% sits in the top ten. The material sequenced was PBMCs or T cells enriched from blood (not recorded which). Receptors were obtained from a man aged 60 to 69 who had recovered from COVID-19.

Only one count was recorded for this clone. The rearrangement uses TRBV3-1 (or the pseudogene TRBV3-2) and TRBJ1-6; TRBD1 matches at 9 bases. The CDR3 has 15 amino acids. The V and J ends lost 5 bases and 5 bases, in that order; junction bases with no gene match: 4. CDR1 is LGHDT and CDR2 is YNNKEL in the germline V gene (reference sequence). The CDR3 bases are TGTGCCAGCAGCTCAGGGACAGGGCATAATTCACCCCTCCACTTT. This translates into CASSSGTGHNSPLHF.

The V gene is TRBV11-2, the J gene TRBJ1-1; possibly TRBD1 for D (5 bases). The CDR3 is 12 residues long. Trimming took off 8 bases at V and 8 bases at J, with 15 bases between the two ends. Per germline, CDR1 SGHAT and CDR2 FQNNGV. The CDR3 DNA is TGTGCCAGCTTCGGGGCGGGGAGCGAAGCTTTCTTT. This gives the protein CASFGAGSEAFF.

This chain joins TRBV7-6 and TRBJ1-2; 10 bases match TRBD1. V was clipped by 2 bases and J by 6 bases; unmatched bases: 9. This CDR3 contains 16 residues. Germline lookup yields CDR1 SGHVS and CDR2 FNYEAQ. The chain's CDR3 is CASSLIDPGTGDGYTF. The CDR3 DNA follows: TGTGCCAGCAGCTTAATCGATCCTGGGACAGGGGATGGCTACACCTTC. Full variable domain (rest looked up from reference TRBV7-6 and TRBJ1-2): GAGVSQSPRYKVTKRGQDVALRCDPISGHVSLYWYRQALGQGPEFLTYFNYEAQQDKSGLPNDRFSAERPEGSISTLTIQRTEQRDSAMYRCASSLIDPGTGDGYTFGSGTRLTVV.

Worth noting for this clone: The junction departs from the called germline gene at one end, perhaps through a read error. The chain combines TRBV24-1 with TRBJ2-1; TRBD2 matches at 8 bases. CDR1 is KGHDR, CDR2 SFDVKD, per germline. The CDR3 sequence is 15 residues long. CDR3 sequence (DNA): TGTGCCACCAGTGATTTCGGGGGGGAGTACAGTGAGCAGTTCTTC. It specifies CATSDFGGEYSEQFF.

The chain uses TRBV5-1 and TRBJ2-5; perhaps TRBD2 as D (6 bases). There are 17 residues in the CDR3. The germline gives CDR1 SGHRS, CDR2 YFSETQ. The V gene lost 2 bases and the J gene lost 4 bases, with 21 bases spanning the gap. CDR3 nucleotides: TGCGCCAGCAGCTTCGGATTGTCGGACTATCAGTCAGAGACCCAGTACTTC. Protein: CASSFGLSDYQSETQYF.

This chain uses TRBV5-1 with TRBJ1-4; 7 positions match TRBD1. Germline lookup yields CDR1 SGHRS and CDR2 YFSETQ. There are 14 residues in the CDR3. Losses at the gene ends were 2 bases for V and 5 bases for J; bases not matched to a gene: 3. CDR3 protein: CASSLQGRNEKLFF. The CDR3 nucleotides read TGCGCCAGCAGCTTACAGGGGCGGAATGAAAAACTGTTTTTT.

The chain uses TRBV19 and TRBJ1-1; 7 nucleotides match TRBD1. In germline, CDR1 is LNHDA, CDR2 SQIVND (reference sequence). This CDR3 comprises 13 residues. The J segment lost 5 bases and the V segment lost 6 bases, leaving 6 bases of the junction unmatched. CDR3 coding DNA: TGTGCCAGTAGCGTACAGGGGTGGACTGAAGCTTTCTTT. Encoded protein: CASSVQGWTEAFF.

The rearrangement uses TRBV3-1 (or the pseudogene TRBV3-2) and TRBJ2-1, with D possibly being TRBD1 (5 bases). This CDR3 is 12 amino acids long. Germline values: CDR1 LGHDT, CDR2 YNNKEL (reference sequence). V shed 8 bases and J shed 15 bases, with 20 bases lying between them. CDR3 in DNA: TGTGCCAGCCGGGCCGGACACGGGTTTTGGTTCTTC. Translated, it gives CASRAGHGFWFF.

The V call is TRBV4-3, the J call TRBJ1-2, with 7 bases identical to TRBD1. Germline V gene data show CDR1 as LGHNA and CDR2 as YSLEER. J gave up 3 bases and V 0 bases, and 10 bases lay outside the gene matches. CDR3 size: 17 residues. CDR3 sequence: CASSQEAAVGQHYGYTF. The DNA of the CDR3 is TGCGCCAGCAGCCAAGAAGCAGCTGTGGGACAGCACTATGGCTACACCTTC.

This chain uses TRBV3-1 (or the pseudogene TRBV3-2) with TRBJ2-1; perhaps TRBD2 as D (6 bases). CDR1 and CDR2 (germline): LGHDT, YNNKEL (reference sequence). The CDR3 spans 14 residues. V lost 9 bases and J 1 base, leaving 13 bases between the germline ends. CDR3 protein: CASTLGGSYNEQFF. DNA of the CDR3: TGTGCCAGTACCTTGGGGGGTTCCTACAATGAGCAGTTCTTC.

The chain employs TRBV7-2 and TRBJ1-6; TRBD1 might be the D (6 bases). The CDR3 extends over 14 amino acids. Germline V gene sequence: CDR1 SGHTA, CDR2 FQGNSA. V was trimmed by 7 bases and J by 9 bases, leaving 16 bases between them. The CDR3 loop reads CASTPTGSFSPLHF. The DNA for the CDR3 is TGTGCCAGCACACCAACAGGGTCCTTTTCACCCCTCCACTTT.

This rearrangement joins TRBV5-6 to TRBJ1-1; TRBD1 agrees at 8 bases. Germline values: CDR1 SGHDT, CDR2 YYEEEE. V lost 3 bases to trimming and J lost 4 bases; unmatched junction nucleotides: 5. CDR3 length: 14 residues. CDR3 sequence: CASSWTGPGTEAFF. DNA of the CDR3: TGTGCCAGCAGCTGGACAGGGCCGGGCACTGAAGCTTTCTTT.

The CDR3 nucleotides are TGTGCCAGCAGCCCAGGGACAGGGCGGTCTAATGAAAAACTGTTTTTT. It codes for CASSPGTGRSNEKLFF. The chain links TRBV5-5 to TRBJ1-4; TRBD1 matches 9 bases. Germline assignment: CDR1 SGHKS and CDR2 YYEKEE (reference sequence). Germline trimming cut 4 bases from V and 3 bases from J; bases unmatched to any gene: 7. The CDR3 sequence is 16 residues long.

This clone showed up just a few times. The chain uses TRBV6-6 and TRBJ2-7, with D tentatively TRBD2 (5 bases). Trimming cost V 6 bases and J 0 bases, with 6 bases left between them. This CDR3 has 12 residues. CDR1 MNHNY and CDR2 SVGAGI come from the germline V gene (reference sequence). The CDR3 here is CASSGDSYEQYF. DNA for the CDR3: TGTGCCAGCAGCGGGGACTCCTACGAGCAGTACTTC.

CDR3 protein: CASSYTGGQRAFF. DNA for the CDR3: TGTGCCAGCAGCTATACAGGGGGCCAGAGGGCTTTCTTT. The V call is TRBV7-2, the J call TRBJ1-1; TRBD1 agrees at 9 bases. This CDR3 has 13 residues. Germline V gene lookup returns CDR1 SGHTA and CDR2 FQGNSA. J lost 11 bases, V lost 4 bases, and 8 bases had no gene match.

This clone appeared a few times. The chain combines TRBV3-1 (or the pseudogene TRBV3-2) with TRBJ1-2; 7 nucleotides align to TRBD1. CDR1 and CDR2 from the germline V gene are LGHDT and YNNKEL (reference sequence). After removal of 1 base from V and 0 bases from J, the junction contained 2 bases not matched to a gene. The CDR3 loop spans 15 amino acids. The CDR3 reads CASSQGDRANYGYTF. CDR3 DNA: TGTGCCAGCAGCCAAGGGGACAGAGCTAACTATGGCTACACCTTC.

CDR3 coding DNA: TGTGCCAGCAGTCCGGAACCGGGACTAGCGGTCTACAATGAGCAGTTCTTC. Its translation: CASSPEPGLAVYNEQFF. The gene calls are TRBV27 and TRBJ2-1, with 11 bases fitting TRBD2. The germline CDR1 and CDR2 sequences are MNHEY and SMNVEV (reference sequence). This CDR3 comprises 17 residues. Trimming removed 5 bases from V and 3 bases from J; junction bases left unmatched: 9.

In this sample, this clone turned up a few times. This rearrangement joins TRBV27 to TRBJ2-1; TRBD1 agrees at 8 bases. This CDR3 is built from 17 residues. Germline CDR1 reads MNHEY; CDR2 reads SMNVEV (reference sequence). The ends lost 5 bases at V and 0 bases at J; junction bases unmatched: 9. The CDR3 sequence is CASSLRDRYRSYNEQFF. CDR3 bases: TGTGCCAGCAGTCTCCGGGACAGGTATCGCTCCTACAATGAGCAGTTCTTC.